Each of the 25 T cell receptor beta chains below was sequenced from the same sample in a study of radiotherapy plus CTLA-4 blockade in lung cancer. The assay was immunoSEQ multiplex PCR, and TCRdb's table has in-frame clones only and misses some. The table has 95,000 to 150,000 clones, just under 90% seen once. Sequenced material: peripheral blood, taken from a patient treated with radiotherapy plus ipilimumab. Every receptor here comes from a human donor with non-small cell lung cancer that progressed on radiotherapy plus ipilimumab.

CDR3 nucleotides: TGTGCCAGCAGCAAATTGTACCTAACGGCATCCTACGAGCAGTACTTC. It yields the protein CASSKLYLTASYEQYF. The J gene is TRBJ2-7, the V gene TRBV21-1. TRBV21-1 is a documented pseudogene. This CDR3 is built from 16 residues.

The chain couples TRBV20-1 to TRBJ1-1, with a possible D match to TRBD1 (5 bases). Per the germline V gene, CDR1 is DFQATT and CDR2 is SNEGSKA (reference sequence). The CDR3 extends over 11 amino acids. V was shortened by 6 bases and J by 4 bases, with 9 bases between the two germline ends. The CDR3 sequence is CSAAGPTEAFF. For the CDR3, the DNA is TGCAGTGCAGCAGGGCCCACTGAAGCTTTCTTT.

About this clone: A read error may account for a junction end that differs from germline. V usage is TRBV7-2 and J usage is TRBJ1-5; D possibly corresponds to TRBD1 (5 bases). The CDR3 length is 15 residues. CDR1 and CDR2 (germline): SGHTA, FQGNSA. In DNA, the CDR3 is TGTGCCAGCAGCCTAGCCGGGGCGCGGGGTCAGCCCCAGCATTTT. Translated, it gives CASSLAGARGQPQHF.

V gene TRBV6-1 combines with J gene TRBJ1-3; 9 positions match TRBD1. Germline lookup yields CDR1 MNHNS and CDR2 SASEGT. The CDR3 runs to 15 residues. V shed 8 bases and J 2 bases; nucleotides not matched to a gene: 7. CDR3 nucleotide sequence: TGTGCCAGCGGGTGGACAGGGGAACCTGGAAACACCATATATTTT. Residues: CASGWTGEPGNTIYF.

This clone was picked up one time. This chain connects TRBV5-6 to TRBJ2-7; 8 bases match TRBD1. This CDR3 spans 17 amino acids. J lost 2 bases, V lost 0 bases, and 10 bases had no gene match. Germline CDR1 and CDR2: SGHDT and YYEEEE. CDR3 sequence (DNA): TGTGCCAGCAGCTTGGCCCAGGGGGCGACCACAACCTACGAGCAGTACTTC. Amino acids: CASSLAQGATTTYEQYF.

The CDR3 nucleotides read TGTGCCAGCTCTCTCATTCGACAGGGAAAAGCTTTCTTT. Residues: CASSLIRQGKAFF. This chain joins TRBV2 and TRBJ1-1; 7 nucleotides line up with TRBD1. V trimming: 8 bases; J trimming: 9 bases; junction bases outside the gene matches: 12. Per the germline V gene, CDR1 is SNHLY and CDR2 is FYNNEI. CDR3 size: 13 residues.

The V call is TRBV29-1, the J call TRBJ1-1, with D unresolved. Trimming cost V 6 bases and J 9 bases, with 11 bases left between them. Germline lookup yields CDR1 SQVTM and CDR2 ANQGSEA. The CDR3 contains 10 residues. The CDR3: CSVLTVKAFF. CDR3 nucleotides: TGCAGCGTATTGACTGTTAAAGCTTTCTTT. Full variable domain (rest looked up from reference TRBV29-1 and TRBJ1-1): SAVISQKPSRDICQRGTSLTIQCQVDSQVTMMFWYRQQPGQSLTLIATANQGSEATYESGFVIDKFPISRPNLTFSTLTVSNMSPEDSSIYLCSVLTVKAFFGQGTRLTVV.

The rearrangement joins TRBV6-5 to TRBJ2-7; D unresolved. The germline CDR1 and CDR2 sequences are MNHEY and SVGAGI. V dropped 10 bases and J dropped 0 bases, with 13 bases sitting between them. The CDR3 extends over 13 amino acids. The CDR3 DNA reads TGTGCCATCGGACCCTGGGGCTCCTACGAGCAGTACTTC. It codes for CAIGPWGSYEQYF.

This chain joins TRBV28 and TRBJ1-2; D perhaps matches TRBD1 (6 bases). The CDR3 sequence is 16 residues long. The V end lost 2 bases, the J end lost 3 bases, and 16 bases lay between the germline ends. Germline-derived CDR1 and CDR2 are MDHEN and SYDVKM. Here the CDR3 reads CASSLAGAEEHYGYTF. For the CDR3, the DNA is TGTGCCAGCAGTTTAGCAGGGGCCGAAGAACACTATGGCTACACCTTC.

V usage is TRBV5-6 and J usage is TRBJ1-2, with 8 bases that match TRBD1. The CDR3 loop spans 15 amino acids. The V and J ends lost 0 bases and 8 bases, in that order; junction bases with no gene match: 9. The germline gives CDR1 SGHDT, CDR2 YYEEEE. Written as DNA, the CDR3 is TGTGCCAGCAGCTTGGCCCTCCAGGGGGCGCGGGGCTACACCTTC. It yields the protein CASSLALQGARGYTF.

This clone was seen once. The rearrangement uses TRBV7-9 and TRBJ1-2, with TRBD1 identical over 8 bases. CDR3 length equals 13 residues. Germline CDR1 reads SEHNR; CDR2 reads FQNEAQ (reference sequence). The junction had 3 bases not matched to a gene; V was cut back by 5 bases and J by 4 bases. The CDR3 spells CASSGTGPYGYTF. CDR3 DNA sequence: TGTGCCAGCAGCGGGACAGGCCCCTATGGCTACACCTTC.

This rearrangement joins TRBV19 to TRBJ1-4; 10 nucleotides match TRBD1. Germline CDR1 LNHDA, CDR2 SQIVND (reference sequence). This CDR3 spans 16 amino acids. V dropped 6 bases and J dropped 7; count of bases not matched to a gene: 11. CDR3 loop: CASRDRGRDSSEKLFF. As DNA, the CDR3 is TGTGCCAGTAGAGACAGGGGGCGAGACTCGAGTGAAAAACTGTTTTTT.

The V and J genes are TRBV27 and TRBJ2-5; D is perhaps TRBD1 (6 bases). The end of the DNA aligns better with TRBJ2-7, so the J call may be wrong. Germline lookup yields CDR1 MNHEY and CDR2 SMNVEV (reference sequence). The CDR3 is made up of 16 amino acids. CDR3: CASSLSGARSSYEQYF. CDR3 nucleotides: TGTGCCAGCAGTTTATCGGGGGCGCGGAGCTCCTACGAGCAGTACTTC.

The genes are TRBV5-1 and TRBJ2-3, with D tentatively TRBD2 (6 bases). The CDR3 extends over 14 amino acids. V was pared by 2 bases and J by 0 bases, with 7 bases between. CDR1 is SGHRS, CDR2 YFSETQ, per germline. The CDR3 loop reads CASSFSGSTDTQYF. Here the CDR3 DNA reads TGCGCCAGCAGCTTCAGCGGGAGCACAGATACGCAGTATTTT.

This chain links TRBV2 with TRBJ2-1; no definite D call. CDR1 is SNHLY, CDR2 FYNNEI, per germline. V was trimmed by 6 bases and J by 4 bases, leaving 13 bases between them. The CDR3 loop spans 14 amino acids. CDR3 nucleotide sequence: TGTGCCAGCAGGGCCCTTGGTCGGTACAATGAGCAGTTCTTC. Its protein product is CASRALGRYNEQFF.

The chain is built from TRBV28 and TRBJ1-5; tentatively, D is TRBD1 (6 bases). Germline CDR1 and CDR2: MDHEN and SYDVKM. The CDR3 sequence is 14 residues long. V gave up 5 bases and J gave up 0 bases, with 8 bases separating them. The CDR3 protein is CASSRTVSNQPQHF. Here the CDR3 DNA reads TGTGCCAGCAGTCGGACAGTTAGCAATCAGCCCCAGCATTTT.

The gene calls are TRBV10-3 and TRBJ2-3; no clear D gene. The ends were cut back, 3 bases at V and 2 bases at J, with 12 bases in the middle. There are 15 residues in the CDR3. In germline, CDR1 is ENHRY, CDR2 SYGVKD. CDR3 sequence (DNA): TGTGCCATCAGTGAAGACCCAACTTACACAGATACGCAGTATTTT. Amino acid sequence: CAISEDPTYTDTQYF.

The genes are TRBV29-1 and TRBJ2-1, with 11 bases that match TRBD2. Trimming cost V 6 bases and J 4 bases; bases outside gene matches: 5. Germline V CDR1 and CDR2: SQVTM, ANQGSEA. The length of the CDR3 is 14 residues. In nucleotides, the CDR3 is TGCAGCGTAAAGGGACTAGCGGCTTACAATGAGCAGTTCTTC. As protein: CSVKGLAAYNEQFF.

This sequence joins TRBV11-2 and TRBJ2-7; perhaps D is TRBD1 or TRBD2 (6 bases each). Germline CDR1 reads SGHAT; CDR2 reads FQNNGV. V lost 1 base, J lost 2 bases, and 12 bases lay in between. The CDR3 length is 15 residues. As DNA, the CDR3 is TGTGCCAGCAGCTTAGGAGGGGGGTGGGCCTACGAGCAGTACTTC. Translated, it gives CASSLGGGWAYEQYF.

V usage is TRBV6-1 and J usage is TRBJ1-2; D is perhaps TRBD1 (6 bases). This CDR3 is built from 15 residues. Germline CDR1 and CDR2: MNHNS and SASEGT. Trimming removed 8 bases at V and 4 bases at J, with 20 bases between. CDR3 in amino acids: CASRLSVGQRYGYTF. The CDR3 region has the DNA TGTGCCAGCCGCCTCTCCGTGGGACAACGCTATGGCTACACCTTC.

The J gene is TRBJ1-4, the V gene TRBV6-1; 10 bases are shared with TRBD1. Germline CDR1 MNHNS, CDR2 SASEGT. The CDR3 runs to 15 residues. V trimming: 5 bases; J trimming: 2 bases; junction bases outside the gene matches: 2. The CDR3 DNA reads as TGTGCCAGCAGTCGACAGGGGGCGACTAATGAAAAACTGTTTTTT. Its protein product is CASSRQGATNEKLFF.

This clone appeared once. The chain uses TRBV14 and TRBJ1-1; D is possibly TRBD1 (5 bases). Germline V CDR1 and CDR2: SGHDN, FVKESK. The ends were cut back, 3 bases at V and 5 bases at J, with 13 bases in the middle. This CDR3 has 14 residues. CDR3 in amino acids: CASSHRGLGTEAFF. Here the CDR3 DNA reads TGTGCCAGCAGCCACCGGGGGTTAGGTACTGAAGCTTTCTTT.

The chain employs TRBV30 and TRBJ1-1; 7 nucleotides match TRBD1. Per germline, CDR1 GTSNPN and CDR2 SVGIG (reference sequence). This CDR3 region has 11 residues. The J segment lost 11 bases and the V segment lost 2 bases, leaving 5 bases of the junction unmatched. The chain's CDR3 is CAWSKGALAFF. The CDR3 bases are TGTGCCTGGAGTAAGGGGGCTTTGGCTTTCTTT.

The V and J genes are TRBV6-5 and TRBJ1-3; D possibly corresponds to TRBD1 (5 bases). There are 15 residues in the CDR3. V was cut by 6 bases and J by 0 bases, with 12 bases left in between. Germline lookup yields CDR1 MNHEY and CDR2 SVGAGI. The CDR3 here is CASSRQLFSGNTIYF. The CDR3 DNA sequence: TGTGCCAGCAGCCGACAGTTGTTCTCTGGAAACACCATATATTTT.

The J gene is TRBJ1-1, the V gene TRBV30, with D possibly TRBD1 on 5 matching bases. V shed 1 base and J shed 5 bases, with 17 bases lying between them. CDR3 size: 15 residues. Germline CDR1 GTSNPN, CDR2 SVGIG (reference sequence). CDR3 loop: CAWSGGAVIATEAFF. The CDR3 DNA sequence: TGTGCCTGGAGTGGGGGCGCGGTGATTGCTACTGAAGCTTTCTTT.